The next 4 T cell receptor beta chains were all read from a single sample in a study of cytomegalovirus exposure and HLA in healthy donors (dated by TCRdb to 2016 to 2017). Receptor libraries were prepared by the immunoSEQ multiplex PCR assay. For the multiplex PCR, a mixture combining 60 forward primers for TCR Vbeta segments and 13 reverse primers for TCR Jbeta segments was used. TCRdb carries this immuneACCESS record with in-frame sequences only. Its versions omit some clonotypes, under half of them owing to an unresolved V gene in the studies checked, with the rest unexplained. In this sample's table one finds 220,000 or so clones. The leading ten clones occupy 0.9% to 1.4% of the sample. Sequencing was done on a sample of PBMCs. The receptors derive from a girl aged 2 to 9 in good health and CMV-seropositive.

V usage is TRBV5-1 and J usage is TRBJ2-1, with TRBD1 identical over 9 bases. CDR1 is SGHRS, CDR2 YFSETQ, per germline. J was trimmed by 3 bases and V by 4 bases; bases with no gene match: 8. This CDR3 comprises 16 residues. Here the CDR3 reads CASSPQGASGYNEQFF. Written as DNA, the CDR3 is TGCGCCAGCAGCCCACAGGGGGCAAGTGGCTACAATGAGCAGTTCTTC.

J is TRBJ2-7 and V is TRBV2; a possible D gene is TRBD2 (5 bases). The ends were cut back, 5 bases at V and 3 bases at J, with 11 bases in the middle. From germline, CDR1 is SNHLY and CDR2 FYNNEI. This CDR3 region has 13 residues. For the CDR3, the DNA is TGTGCCAGCAGTCCAGCGGACCGCTACGAGCAGTACTTC. Translating it yields CASSPADRYEQYF.

The J gene is TRBJ2-1, the V gene TRBV10-1, with 10 positions matching TRBD1. V lost 6 bases, J lost 7 bases, and 6 bases stayed unmatched. Germline V CDR1 and CDR2: WNHNN, SYGVQD (reference sequence). This CDR3 region has 14 residues. CDR3 amino acids: CASRDRGGENEQFF. The CDR3 nucleotides are TGCGCCAGCAGGGACAGGGGGGGGGAGAATGAGCAGTTCTTC.

The chain combines TRBV10-3 with TRBJ1-6; maybe TRBD1 (5 bases). Trimming stripped 10 bases from V and 0 bases from J, with 16 bases between. Germline CDR1 ENHRY, CDR2 SYGVKD. This CDR3 contains 16 residues. The CDR3 DNA follows: TGTGCCAGCCATGCCGGGGGGGACTCCTATAATTCACCCCTCCACTTT. It translates to CASHAGGDSYNSPLHF.